Following are 9 T cell receptor beta chains from one sample sequenced in a study of blood T cell repertoires in COVID-19. TCRdb's copy holds only in-frame clones and misses some; the assay was immunoSEQ multiplex PCR. The table records 250,000 to 350,000 clones, about 87% of them present only once. The specimen was peripheral blood. The receptors shown here come from a woman aged 45 to 65 who had recovered from COVID-19.

This sequence joins TRBV7-2 and TRBJ2-7; 9 nucleotides align to TRBD2. The junction had 7 bases not matched to a gene; V was cut back by 1 base and J by 3 bases. Germline assignment: CDR1 SGHTA and CDR2 FQGNSA. The CDR3 runs 16 residues. In DNA form, the CDR3 reads TGTGCCAGCAGCTTAGTAGTAGCGGGAGTGAACTACGAGCAGTACTTC. This translates into CASSLVVAGVNYEQYF.

On this clone: The sample has other DNA sequences that encode this CDR3 too. The chain joins TRBV28 to TRBJ2-3; D might be TRBD1 (5 bases). Germline V gene lookup returns CDR1 MDHEN and CDR2 SYDVKM. V lost 6 bases and J lost 0, with 7 bases in between. This CDR3 has 13 residues. CDR3 region: CASRAGSTDTQYF. CDR3 coding DNA: TGTGCCAGCAGGGCAGGGAGCACAGATACGCAGTATTTT.

This rearrangement joins TRBV19 to TRBJ1-1; maybe TRBD1 (5 bases). The CDR3 has 16 residues. CDR1 is LNHDA and CDR2 is SQIVND in the germline V gene (reference sequence). Trimming removed 4 bases from V and 4 bases from J, with 19 bases in between. For the CDR3, the DNA is TGTGCCAGTAGTAACTCCCGACGGGGGTTGAGCACTGAAGCTTTCTTT. Translated: CASSNSRRGLSTEAFF. Together with reference TRBV19 and TRBJ1-1, the CDR3 gives the full variable domain: DGGITQSPKYLFRKEGQNVTLSCEQNLNHDAMYWYRQDPGQGLRLIYYSQIVNDFQKGDIAEGYSVSREKKESFPLTVTSAQKNPTAFYLCASSNSRRGLSTEAFFGQGTRLTVV.

The V and J genes are TRBV18 and TRBJ1-5, with D possibly matching TRBD1 (6 bases). In germline, CDR1 is KGHSH, CDR2 LQKENI. There are 13 residues in the CDR3. Trimming shortened V by 5 bases and J by 7 bases, and 12 bases separated the two germline ends. CDR3 sequence: CASSTGTQQPQHF. For the CDR3, the DNA is TGTGCCAGCTCAACCGGGACACAACAGCCCCAGCATTTT.

This clone was seen just once. The rearrangement joins TRBV10-3 to TRBJ1-3; the match to TRBD1 covers 8 bases. The germline gives CDR1 ENHRY, CDR2 SYGVKD. The CDR3 has 16 amino acids. V shed 2 bases and J 1 base; nucleotides not matched to a gene: 4. In nucleotides, the CDR3 is TGTGCCATCAGTGAGGGCCAGGGGGCGTCTGGAAACACCATATATTTT. Amino acid sequence: CAISEGQGASGNTIYF.

The chain couples TRBV9 to TRBJ1-3; the D gene is possibly TRBD1 (5 bases). V dropped 3 bases and J dropped 0 bases, with 13 bases sitting between them. The CDR3 has 16 amino acids. Germline-derived CDR1 and CDR2 are SGDLS and YYNGEE. The CDR3: CASSAKDGGSGNTIYF. The CDR3 DNA sequence: TGTGCCAGCAGCGCCAAGGACGGGGGCTCTGGAAACACCATATATTTT. The complete variable domain, with remaining parts taken from reference TRBV9 and TRBJ1-3, reads DSGVTQTPKHLITATGQRVTLRCSPRSGDLSVYWYQQSLDQGLQFLIQYYNGEERAKGNILERFSAQQFPDLHSELNLSSLELGDSALYFCASSAKDGGSGNTIYFGEGSWLTVV.

The chain couples TRBV24-1 to TRBJ2-1; 8 positions agree with TRBD1. Losses at the gene ends were 2 bases for V and 4 bases for J; bases not matched to a gene: 6. The germline gives CDR1 KGHDR, CDR2 SFDVKD. The CDR3 is made up of 16 amino acids. This chain's CDR3 is CATSDSLTGAYNEQFF. The CDR3 bases are TGTGCCACCAGTGATTCCCTGACAGGGGCTTACAATGAGCAGTTCTTC.

V gene TRBV29-1 combines with J gene TRBJ1-2; 8 nucleotides align to TRBD1. CDR1 and CDR2 from the germline V gene are SQVTM and ANQGSEA. Trimming took 6 bases from V and 4 from J; bases not matched to a gene: 4. The CDR3 totals 12 residues. The CDR3 nucleotides are TGCAGCGTCACTGGACAGGGCTATGGCTACACCTTC. Amino acid sequence: CSVTGQGYGYTF.

This clone was detected once. The chain carries TRBV5-1 and TRBJ1-4; 8 bases line up with TRBD1. J was trimmed by 8 bases and V by 4 bases; bases with no gene match: 7. This CDR3 is built from 14 residues. CDR1 is SGHRS, CDR2 YFSETQ, per germline. The DNA for the CDR3 is TGCGCCAGCAGCCTTTCAGGGGGCGAGGAAAAACTGTTTTTT. It translates to CASSLSGGEEKLFF.